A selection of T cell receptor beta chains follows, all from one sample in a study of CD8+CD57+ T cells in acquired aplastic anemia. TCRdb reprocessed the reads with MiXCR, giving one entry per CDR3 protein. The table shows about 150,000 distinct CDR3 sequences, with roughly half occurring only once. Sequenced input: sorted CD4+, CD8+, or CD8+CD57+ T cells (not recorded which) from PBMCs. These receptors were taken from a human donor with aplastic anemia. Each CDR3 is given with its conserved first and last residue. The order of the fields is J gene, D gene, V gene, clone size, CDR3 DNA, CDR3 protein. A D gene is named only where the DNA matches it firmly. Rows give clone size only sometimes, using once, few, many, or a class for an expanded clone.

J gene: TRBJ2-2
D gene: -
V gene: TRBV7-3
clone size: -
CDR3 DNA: TGTGCCAGCAGCTCGGTCCAGGCAGGGGAGCTGTTTTTT
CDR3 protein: CASSSVQAGELFF

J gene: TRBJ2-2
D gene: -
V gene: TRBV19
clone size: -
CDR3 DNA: TGTGCCAGTAGGGCCGGGAGCACCGGGGAGCTGTTTTTT
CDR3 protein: CASRAGSTGELFF

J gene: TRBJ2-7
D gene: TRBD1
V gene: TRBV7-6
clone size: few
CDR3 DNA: TGTGCCAGCAGCGCTCCGGGACAGGAAGCCTACGAGCAGTACTTC
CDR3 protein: CASSAPGQEAYEQYF

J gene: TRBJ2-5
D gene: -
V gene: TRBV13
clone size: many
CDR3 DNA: TGTGCCAGCAGCTTAAGTTCGGGAACAAAAGAGACCCAGTACTTC
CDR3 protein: CASSLSSGTKETQYF

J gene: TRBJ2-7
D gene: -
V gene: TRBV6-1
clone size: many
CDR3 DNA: TGTGCCAGCAGTGAAGCGATGGACGCCTACGAGCAGTACTTC
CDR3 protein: CASSEAMDAYEQYF

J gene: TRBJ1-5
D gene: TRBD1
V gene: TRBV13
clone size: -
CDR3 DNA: TGTGCCAGCGGCTTAGGACAGGGTAATCAGCCCCAGCATTTT
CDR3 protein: CASGLGQGNQPQHF

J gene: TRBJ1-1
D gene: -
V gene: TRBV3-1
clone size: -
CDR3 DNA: TGTGCCAGAAGCCAAGATTTGAGGTACACTGGAGCTTTCTTT
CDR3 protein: CARSQDLRYTGAFF

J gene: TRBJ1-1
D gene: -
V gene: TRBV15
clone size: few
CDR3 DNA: TGTGCCACCAGCAGAGATCTGGCAGACCCTGAAGCTTTCTTT
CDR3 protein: CATSRDLADPEAFF

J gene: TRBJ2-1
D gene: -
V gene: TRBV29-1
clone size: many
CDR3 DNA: TGCAGCGTGGAAGAGGTGGGGGCGGGTACATTTTATGAGCAGTTCTTC
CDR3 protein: CSVEEVGAGTFYEQFF

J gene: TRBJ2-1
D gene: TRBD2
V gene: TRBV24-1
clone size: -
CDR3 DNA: TGTGCCACCAGCGGGACTAGGCTGAATGAGCAGTTCTTC
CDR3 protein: CATSGTRLNEQFF

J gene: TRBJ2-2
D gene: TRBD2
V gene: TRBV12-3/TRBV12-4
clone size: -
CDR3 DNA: TGTGCCAGCAGTCAAAGGACTAGCGGGGGGGCGGACACCGGGGAGCTGTTTTTT
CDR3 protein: CASSQRTSGGADTGELFF

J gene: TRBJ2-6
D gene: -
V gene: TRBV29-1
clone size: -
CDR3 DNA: TGCAGCGCCAGCGCCCCTGGGGCCAACGTCCTGACTTTC
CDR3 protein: CSASAPGANVLTF

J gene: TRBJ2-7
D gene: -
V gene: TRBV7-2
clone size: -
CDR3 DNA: TGTGCCAGCAGCTTAGCGGCGGGCCCGGAACCATACGAGCAGTACTTC
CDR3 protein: CASSLAAGPEPYEQYF

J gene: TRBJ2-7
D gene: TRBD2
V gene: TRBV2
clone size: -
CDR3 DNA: TGTGCCAGCAGCGAGCGGGAGGGCCACTACGAGCAGTACTTC
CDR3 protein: CASSEREGHYEQYF

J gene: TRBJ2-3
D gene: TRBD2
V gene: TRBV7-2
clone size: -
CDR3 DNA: TGTGCCAGCAGCTCGGGGGGGCAGGATACGCAGTATTTT
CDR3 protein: CASSSGGQDTQYF

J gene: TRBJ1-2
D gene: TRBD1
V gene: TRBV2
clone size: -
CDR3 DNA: TGTGCCAGCACCGAACAGGGGCCTAACTATGGCTACACCTTC
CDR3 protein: CASTEQGPNYGYTF

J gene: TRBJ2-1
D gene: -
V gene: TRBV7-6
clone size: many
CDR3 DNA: TGTGCCAGCAGCTTAGGAGGGTCCTACAATGAGCAGTTCTTC
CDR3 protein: CASSLGGSYNEQFF

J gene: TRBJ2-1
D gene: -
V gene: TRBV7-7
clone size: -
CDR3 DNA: TGTGCTAGCAGCTTAGCGCACGGACGGGGAGAGCAGTTCTTC
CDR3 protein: CASSLAHGRGEQFF

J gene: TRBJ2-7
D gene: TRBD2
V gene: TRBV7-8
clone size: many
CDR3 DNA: TGTGCCAGCAGCCCGACTGCGGGGGGTAGCTCCTACGAGCAGTACTTC
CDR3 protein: CASSPTAGGSSYEQYF

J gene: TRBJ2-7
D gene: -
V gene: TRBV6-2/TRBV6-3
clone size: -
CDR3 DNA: TGTGCCAGCAGTTTTGGGCGATACGAGCAGTACTTC
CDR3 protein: CASSFGRYEQYF

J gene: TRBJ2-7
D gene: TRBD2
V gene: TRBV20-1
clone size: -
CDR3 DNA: TGCAGTGCCAGACGACTAGCGGGGGTCCGTGAGCAGTACTTC
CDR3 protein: CSARRLAGVREQYF

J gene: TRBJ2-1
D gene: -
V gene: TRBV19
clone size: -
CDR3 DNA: TGTGCCAGTAGTCCGCCGGAGGGCGTCCTTTACAATGAGCAGTTCTTC
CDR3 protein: CASSPPEGVLYNEQFF

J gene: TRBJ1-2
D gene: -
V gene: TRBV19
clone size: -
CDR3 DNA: TGTGCCAGTAGGAGTAGTGGATACGGCTACACCTTC
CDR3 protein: CASRSSGYGYTF

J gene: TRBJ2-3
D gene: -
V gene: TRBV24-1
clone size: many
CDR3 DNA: TGTGCCACCAGTGATTTTTCCACCTCTAGCACAGATACGCAGTATTTT
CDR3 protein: CATSDFSTSSTDTQYF

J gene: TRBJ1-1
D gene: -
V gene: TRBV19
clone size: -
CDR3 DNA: TGTGCCAGTAGTATAGGACAGAGGAACACTGAAGCTTTCTTT
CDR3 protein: CASSIGQRNTEAFF

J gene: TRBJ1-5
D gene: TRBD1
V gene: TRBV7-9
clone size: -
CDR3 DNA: TGTGCCAGCAGCGAGACAGGGTGTTGGAATCAGCCCCAGCATTTT
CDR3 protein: CASSETGCWNQPQHF

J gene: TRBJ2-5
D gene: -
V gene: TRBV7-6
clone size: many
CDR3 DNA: TGTGCCAGCAGCTTTGGGGGCTTGAAGACCCAGTACTTC
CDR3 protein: CASSFGGLKTQYF

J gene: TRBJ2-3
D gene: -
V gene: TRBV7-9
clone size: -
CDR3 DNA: TGTGCCAGCAGTGAACGGGACACAGATACGCAGTATTTT
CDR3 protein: CASSERDTDTQYF

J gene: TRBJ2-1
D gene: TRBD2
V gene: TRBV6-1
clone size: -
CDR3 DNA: TGTGCCAGCAGTCTTTCCGGGAGGGGGTACAATGAGCAGTTCTTC
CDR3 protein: CASSLSGRGYNEQFF

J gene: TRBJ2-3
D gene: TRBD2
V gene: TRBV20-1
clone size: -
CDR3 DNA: TGCAGTGCTCGGCGGGAGGGTATGATGGATACGCAGTATTTT
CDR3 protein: CSARREGMMDTQYF

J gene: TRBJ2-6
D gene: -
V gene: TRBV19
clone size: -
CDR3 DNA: TGTGCCAGCCAAGATCAGGGCTCTGGGGCCAACGTCCTGACTTTC
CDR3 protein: CASQDQGSGANVLTF

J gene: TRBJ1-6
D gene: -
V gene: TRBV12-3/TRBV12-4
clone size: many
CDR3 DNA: TGTGCCAGCAGGCCGTCCGGGGGGAGGAGACCCCTCCACTTT
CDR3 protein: CASRPSGGRRPLHF

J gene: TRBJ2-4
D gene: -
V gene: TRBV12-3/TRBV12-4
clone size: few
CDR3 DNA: TGTGCCAGCAGTTTAGTTTCGGGGGTAGCCAAAAACATTCAGTACTTC
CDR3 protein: CASSLVSGVAKNIQYF

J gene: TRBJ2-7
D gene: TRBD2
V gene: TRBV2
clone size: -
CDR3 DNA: TGTGCCAGCAGTCCCCTAGCGGGAGGTGGTTACGAGCAGTACTTC
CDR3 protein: CASSPLAGGGYEQYF

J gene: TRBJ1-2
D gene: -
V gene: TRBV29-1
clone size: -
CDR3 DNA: TGCAGCGTAGAAGGGCCCTCGGCAGGCTATGGCTACACCTTC
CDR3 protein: CSVEGPSAGYGYTF

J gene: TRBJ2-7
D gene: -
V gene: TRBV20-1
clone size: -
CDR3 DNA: TGCAGTGCTAGAGATCCCCACTACGAGCAGTACTTC
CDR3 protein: CSARDPHYEQYF

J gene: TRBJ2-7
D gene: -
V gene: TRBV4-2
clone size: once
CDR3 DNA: TGTGCCAGCAGCCAAGAAGCGGGACACAGGGTTGACACTACCTACGAGCAGTACTTC
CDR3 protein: CASSQEAGHRVDTTYEQYF

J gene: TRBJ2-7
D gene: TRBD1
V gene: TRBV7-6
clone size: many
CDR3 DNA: TGTGCCAGCAGCATCCGGGACAGGGACCACGAGCAGTACTTC
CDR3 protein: CASSIRDRDHEQYF

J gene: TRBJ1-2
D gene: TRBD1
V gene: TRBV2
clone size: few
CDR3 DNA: TGTGCCAGCAGTGACCAGGGGGCCGACTATGGCTACACCTTC
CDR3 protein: CASSDQGADYGYTF

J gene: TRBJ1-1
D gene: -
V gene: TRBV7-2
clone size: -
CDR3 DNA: TGTGCCAGCAGCTTTGGCAGGGCAGCTTTCTTT
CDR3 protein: CASSFGRAAFF

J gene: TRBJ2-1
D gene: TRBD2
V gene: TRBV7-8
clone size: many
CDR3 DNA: TGTGCCAGCAGCTCAGCGGGGGGGCTAGATGAGCAGTTCTTC
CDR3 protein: CASSSAGGLDEQFF

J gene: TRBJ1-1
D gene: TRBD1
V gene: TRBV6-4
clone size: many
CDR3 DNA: TGTGCCACACGACAGGGGCACACTGAAGCTTTCTTT
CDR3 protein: CATRQGHTEAFF

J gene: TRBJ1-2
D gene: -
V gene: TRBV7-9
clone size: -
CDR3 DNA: TGTGCCAGCAGCTTGGTAGGGTCCTATGGCTACACCTTC
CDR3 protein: CASSLVGSYGYTF

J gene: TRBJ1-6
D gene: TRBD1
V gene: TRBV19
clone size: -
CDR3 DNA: TGTGCCAGCCGGGGACAGGGCGGGTCACCCCTCCACTTT
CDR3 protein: CASRGQGGSPLHF

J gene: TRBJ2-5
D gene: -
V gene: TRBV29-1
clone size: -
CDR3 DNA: TGCAGCGTTGTTCCCCAAGAGACCCAGTACTTC
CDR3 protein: CSVVPQETQYF

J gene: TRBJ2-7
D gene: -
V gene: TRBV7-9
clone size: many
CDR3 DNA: TGTGCCAGCAGCTTTTTAGGGAGCGAGCAGTACTTC
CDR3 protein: CASSFLGSEQYF

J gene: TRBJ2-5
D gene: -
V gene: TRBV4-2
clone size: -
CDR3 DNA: TGTGCCAGCAGCCAAGATTGGAGAGGGGGGGGGCTGCGAGAGACCCAGTACTTC
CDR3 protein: CASSQDWRGGGLRETQYF

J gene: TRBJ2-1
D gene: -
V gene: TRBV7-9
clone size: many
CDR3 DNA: TGTGCCAGCAGCCCTCTACTCGATGAGCAGTTCTTC
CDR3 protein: CASSPLLDEQFF

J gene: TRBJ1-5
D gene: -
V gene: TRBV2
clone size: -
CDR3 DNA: TGTGCCAGCAGTGCTTACGACGGTAGCAATCAGCCCCAGCATTTT
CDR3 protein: CASSAYDGSNQPQHF

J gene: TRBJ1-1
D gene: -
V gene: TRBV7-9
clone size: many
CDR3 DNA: TGTGCCAGCGGCGATACAGGGACTGAAGCTTTCTTT
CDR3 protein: CASGDTGTEAFF

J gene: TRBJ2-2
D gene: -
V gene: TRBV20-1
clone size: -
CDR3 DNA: TGCAGTGCTAGTGAGAACACCGGGGAGCTGTTTTTT
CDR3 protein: CSASENTGELFF

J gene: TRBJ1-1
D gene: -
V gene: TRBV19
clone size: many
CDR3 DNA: TGTGCCAGTAGTAGCAGGGAGGCTTTGGACACTGAAGCTTTCTTT
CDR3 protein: CASSSREALDTEAFF